Presented here are 20 T cell receptor beta chains from one specimen sequenced in a study of cytomegalovirus exposure and HLA in healthy donors. The PCR employed 60 Vbeta primers together with 13 Jbeta primers. Profiling relied on immunoSEQ multiplex PCR, and the TCRdb table lists in-frame clones only, not all of them. The sample comprises approximately 160,000 clones, 60% to 80% of which are singletons, and about 2.6% rests with the top ten. The sample comprised PBMCs. The receptors were gathered from a woman in her thirties or forties in good health and CMV-seropositive.

In regard to this clone: Other DNA sequences within the sample encode an identical CDR3. The chain couples TRBV5-4 to TRBJ1-6; 9 positions agree with TRBD1. Trimming at V came to 2 bases and at J to 2 bases, leaving 5 bases not matched to a gene. Per germline, CDR1 SGHNT and CDR2 YYREEE (reference sequence). This CDR3 is 17 amino acids long. This CDR3 is CASSLQTGGPYNSPLHF. The CDR3 region has the DNA TGTGCCAGCAGCTTACAAACAGGGGGCCCCTATAATTCACCCCTCCACTTT.

There are a few counts of this clone. The CDR3: CASSQDFAGTTGELFF. The CDR3 coding sequence is TGCGCCAGCAGCCAAGATTTTGCAGGGACTACCGGGGAGCTGTTTTTT. The chain joins TRBV4-3 to TRBJ2-2, with D possibly matching TRBD2 (6 bases). Germline V gives CDR1 LGHNA, CDR2 YSLEER. The CDR3 is made up of 16 amino acids. Trimming cost V 0 bases and J 5 bases, with 13 bases left between them.

The chain combines TRBV5-1 with TRBJ2-1; 10 bases agree with TRBD1. V gave up 3 bases and J gave up 7 bases; unmatched junction bases: 7. The CDR3 contains 15 residues. CDR1 SGHRS and CDR2 YFSETQ come from the germline V gene. DNA of the CDR3: TGCGCCAGCAGCTCCCGGGACAGGGGTACGAATGAGCAGTTCTTC. It codes for CASSSRDRGTNEQFF.

This clone was seen only a few times. The V call is TRBV6-1, the J call TRBJ1-5; maybe TRBD1 (6 bases). The CDR3 loop spans 16 amino acids. Germline V gene data show CDR1 as MNHNS and CDR2 as SASEGT. V lost 0 bases and J lost 5, with 14 bases in between. The CDR3 sequence: CASSEALLKGDQPQHF. DNA for the CDR3: TGTGCCAGCAGTGAAGCCCTCCTCAAGGGGGATCAGCCCCAGCATTTT.

The chain employs TRBV2 and TRBJ2-2; 7 nucleotides match TRBD1. Trimming took 0 bases from V and 7 from J; bases not matched to a gene: 5. The CDR3 sequence is 15 residues long. Germline loops: CDR1 SNHLY, CDR2 FYNNEI. CDR3 amino acids: CASSEASTGVGELFF. CDR3 bases: TGTGCCAGCAGTGAAGCCAGCACAGGGGTCGGGGAGCTGTTTTTT.

This clone was counted a single time. This chain connects TRBV11-2 to TRBJ2-5; 9 positions agree with TRBD1. Germline CDR1 SGHAT, CDR2 FQNNGV. The V and J ends lost 6 bases and 6 bases, in that order; junction bases with no gene match: 8. CDR3 length equals 14 residues. The DNA of the CDR3 is TGTGCCAGCAGACAAACAGGGGGCACCCAGACCCAGTACTTC. As protein: CASRQTGGTQTQYF.

The V call is TRBV19, the J call TRBJ1-6; D is perhaps TRBD1 (5 bases). The CDR3 extends over 16 amino acids. V lost 5 bases, J lost 7 bases, and 18 bases lay in between. The germline V gene has CDR1 LNHDA and CDR2 SQIVND (reference sequence). CDR3 in DNA: TGTGCCAGTAGTCCCCGTGCTGCGGGGGGGAATTCACCCCTCCACTTT. Translating gives CASSPRAAGGNSPLHF.

The chain links TRBV19 to TRBJ2-2; TRBD1 matches 7 bases. CDR1 is LNHDA, CDR2 SQIVND, per germline (reference sequence). The length of the CDR3 is 15 residues. The trim removed 2 bases at V and 3 bases at J, leaving 3 bases unmatched. CDR3 sequence: CASSIITGDTGELFF. CDR3 DNA: TGTGCCAGTAGTATAATAACAGGGGACACCGGGGAGCTGTTTTTT.

The chain combines TRBV4-3 with TRBJ2-5; TRBD2 agrees at 12 bases. CDR3 size: 15 residues. Trimming at V came to 4 bases and at J to 5 bases, leaving 5 bases not matched to a gene. Germline CDR1 is LGHNA and CDR2 is YSLEER. CDR3 sequence reads: CASSRGTSGSETQYF. In DNA, the CDR3 is TGCGCCAGCAGCCGCGGGACTAGCGGGTCGGAGACCCAGTACTTC.

This clone has only one observation. V gene TRBV5-6 combines with J gene TRBJ2-1; 12 bases are a match to TRBD2. J lost 10 bases, V lost 2 bases, and 10 bases had no gene match. This CDR3 contains 16 residues. Germline V gene data show CDR1 as SGHDT and CDR2 as YYEEEE. This CDR3 is CASSLLRASGGGEQFF. The CDR3 DNA sequence: TGTGCCAGCAGCTTACTTCGGGCTAGCGGGGGGGGAGAGCAGTTCTTC.

This clone was observed a few times. The rearrangement uses TRBV19 and TRBJ2-7; D is ambiguous. The CDR3 extends over 14 amino acids. Germline V gene lookup returns CDR1 LNHDA and CDR2 SQIVND (reference sequence). The V gene lost 2 bases and the J gene lost 3 bases, with 11 bases spanning the gap. The CDR3 sequence: CASSIRRNLYEQYF. The CDR3 DNA reads TGTGCCAGTAGTATACGGCGGAATCTCTACGAGCAGTACTTC.

The table lists this clone with a count of one. V and J are TRBV2 and TRBJ1-4, with D hard to call. Trimming took off 3 bases at V and 0 bases at J, with 8 bases between the two ends. Germline V CDR1 and CDR2: SNHLY, FYNNEI. The CDR3 runs to 15 residues. The CDR3 DNA reads as TGTGCCAGCAGTGAGGGAGGCACAACTAATGAAAAACTGTTTTTT. Its protein product is CASSEGGTTNEKLFF. Full variable domain (outside the CDR3, taken from reference TRBV2 and TRBJ1-4): EPEVTQTPSHQVTQMGQEVILRCVPISNHLYFYWYRQILGQKVEFLVSFYNNEISEKSEIFDDQFSVERPDGSNFTLKIRSTKLEDSAMYFCASSEGGTTNEKLFFGSGTQLSVL.

This clone was picked up one time. The chain recombines TRBV19 with TRBJ2-4, with 8 nucleotides matching TRBD1. V lost 8 bases and J lost 8; bases outside the gene matches: 11. Germline CDR1 and CDR2: LNHDA and SQIVND (reference sequence). CDR3 length equals 14 residues. The CDR3 sequence: CASGAGTGHHIQYF. The CDR3 DNA reads TGTGCCAGTGGTGCAGGGACAGGCCATCACATTCAGTACTTC.

V is TRBV4-2 and J is TRBJ2-1; 10 nucleotides align to TRBD2. CDR1 and CDR2 from the germline V gene are LGHNA and YNFKEQ. This CDR3 contains 19 residues. J lost 0 bases, V lost 1 base, and 9 bases had no gene match. CDR3 protein: CASSQVAGGTQSSYNEQFF. CDR3 DNA: TGTGCCAGCAGCCAAGTAGCGGGAGGTACCCAAAGCTCCTACAATGAGCAGTTCTTC.

This chain connects TRBV4-2 to TRBJ1-1, with 10 bases matching TRBD1. This CDR3 region has 14 residues. The germline V gene encodes CDR1 LGHNA and CDR2 YNFKEQ. V shed 4 bases, J shed 2 bases, and the junction held 1 base outside the gene matches. The CDR3 loop reads CASSRQGANTEAFF. The CDR3 DNA follows: TGTGCCAGCAGCCGACAGGGGGCTAACACTGAAGCTTTCTTT.

This chain links TRBV19 with TRBJ1-5; the D gene is possibly TRBD1 (6 bases). The germline V gene has CDR1 LNHDA and CDR2 SQIVND (reference sequence). The CDR3 runs to 15 residues. Trimming removed 5 bases from V and 1 base from J, with 12 bases in between. CDR3 sequence: CASSFGGRSNQPQHF. CDR3 sequence (DNA): TGTGCCAGTAGTTTCGGGGGGCGAAGCAATCAGCCCCAGCATTTT. The whole variable domain, remainder taken from reference TRBV19 and TRBJ1-5, is DGGITQSPKYLFRKEGQNVTLSCEQNLNHDAMYWYRQDPGQGLRLIYYSQIVNDFQKGDIAEGYSVSREKKESFPLTVTSAQKNPTAFYLCASSFGGRSNQPQHFGDGTRLSIL.

This clone was recorded once. The chain has TRBV7-2 and TRBJ2-5; TRBD2 is a possible D gene (5 bases). The germline CDR1 and CDR2 sequences are SGHTA and FQGNSA. The CDR3 extends over 14 amino acids. V was shortened by 2 bases and J by 5 bases, with 12 bases between the two germline ends. In nucleotides, the CDR3 is TGTGCCAGCAGCTTACGGGGAGCCGGGGAGACCCAGTACTTC. Protein: CASSLRGAGETQYF.

J is TRBJ1-2 and V is TRBV6-1, with 7 bases fitting TRBD1. Trimming removed 3 bases from V and 3 bases from J; junction bases left unmatched: 1. Germline CDR1 and CDR2: MNHNS and SASEGT. The CDR3 consists of 13 residues. CDR3 sequence: CASSDQGDYGYTF. For the CDR3, the DNA is TGTGCCAGCAGTGATCAGGGGGACTATGGCTACACCTTC.

The rearrangement links TRBV19 to TRBJ1-6; D is possibly TRBD1 (5 bases). Germline V gene data show CDR1 as LNHDA and CDR2 as SQIVND (reference sequence). V was clipped by 5 bases and J by 0 bases, with 14 bases between them. The length of the CDR3 is 17 residues. This CDR3 reads CASSLRQTSSYNSPLHF. CDR3 DNA sequence: TGTGCCAGTAGTCTCCGACAGACGAGCTCCTATAATTCACCCCTCCACTTT.

This chain connects TRBV27 to TRBJ1-2; 8 nucleotides line up with TRBD1. V lost 6 bases, J lost 5 bases, and 8 bases stayed unmatched. The CDR3 covers 14 residues. Germline V gene data show CDR1 as MNHEY and CDR2 as SMNVEV (reference sequence). The DNA of the CDR3 is TGTGCCAGCAGAATGACAGGGGCAAGGTATGGCTACACCTTC. Translated, it gives CASRMTGARYGYTF.